This T cell receptor (beta chain) was sequenced in a study of blood T cell repertoires in COVID-19. Looking at the study overall: Spain, Italy and the United States supplied samples that represented acute and convalescent COVID-19. T cells, B-cell-depleted T cells, or PBMCs provided the cDNA or gDNA that served as material.

Germline V gene sequence: CDR1 SGHRS, CDR2 YFSETQ. Trimming cost V 5 bases and J 4 bases; bases outside gene matches: 15. The CDR3 extends over 16 amino acids. This clone showed up many times. Per the original methods: Reference gene primer amplification gave nucleated cell count estimates. The table came from immunoSEQ multiplex PCR; TCRdb's copy has only in-frame clones and leaves some out. That table is the source of V, J and clone size, and D and trimming were worked out from the DNA. The sample contains around 47,000 clones, under 90% of which appear only once. Sequenced material: peripheral blood. The V and J genes are TRBV5-1 and TRBJ2-7; 7 nucleotides match TRBD1. This clonotype was sampled from a human donor in a cohort sampled during active COVID-19. The CDR3 here is CASSLRTGPILYEQYV. CDR3 bases: TGCGCCAGCAGTCTTAGGACAGGTCCCATCCTATACGAGCAGTACGTC.